What follows is one T cell receptor beta chain and its context. The record originates from a study of OX40 agonist ivuxolimab in advanced cancers. The V gene lost 1 base and the J gene lost 0 bases, with 26 bases spanning the gap. Germline values: CDR1 MNHEY, CDR2 SMNVEV (reference sequence). The CDR3 runs to 21 residues. Sequencing used immunoSEQ multiplex PCR; TCRdb keeps in-frame clones, though not all of them. The sample carries 35,000 to 40,000 clones, approximately 82% recorded once. This chain links TRBV27 with TRBJ2-3; D not resolved. The specimen comprised CD4+ or CD8+ T cells sorted from blood, sampled in a trial of the OX40 agonist ivuxolimab. This receptor was identified in an adult with an advanced solid tumor such as melanoma, head and neck, liver or kidney cancer. The CDR3 nucleotides are TGTGCCAGCAGTTTATTCCGGTTGCCCTCGGATATCAGAGCTAGCACAGATACGCAGTATTTT. Translated: CASSLFRLPSDIRASTDTQYF.